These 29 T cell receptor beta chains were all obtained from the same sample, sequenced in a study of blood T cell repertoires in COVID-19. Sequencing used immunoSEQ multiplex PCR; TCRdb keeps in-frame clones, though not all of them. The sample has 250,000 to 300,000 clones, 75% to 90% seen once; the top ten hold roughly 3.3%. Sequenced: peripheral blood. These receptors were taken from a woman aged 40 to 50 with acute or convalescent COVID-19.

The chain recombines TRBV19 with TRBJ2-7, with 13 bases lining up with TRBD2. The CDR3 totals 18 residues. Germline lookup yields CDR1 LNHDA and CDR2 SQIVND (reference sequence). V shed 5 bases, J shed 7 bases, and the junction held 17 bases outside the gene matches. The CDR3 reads CASSFPTSGGPVSYEQYV. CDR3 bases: TGTGCCAGTAGTTTTCCGACTAGCGGGGGGCCAGTCTCATATGAGCAGTACGTC.

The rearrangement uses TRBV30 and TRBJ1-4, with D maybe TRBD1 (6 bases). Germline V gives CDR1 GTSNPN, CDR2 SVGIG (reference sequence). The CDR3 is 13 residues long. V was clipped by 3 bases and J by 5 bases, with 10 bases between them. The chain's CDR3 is CAWRDRRNEKLFF. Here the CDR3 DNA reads TGTGCCTGGAGAGACAGGAGGAATGAAAAACTGTTTTTT.

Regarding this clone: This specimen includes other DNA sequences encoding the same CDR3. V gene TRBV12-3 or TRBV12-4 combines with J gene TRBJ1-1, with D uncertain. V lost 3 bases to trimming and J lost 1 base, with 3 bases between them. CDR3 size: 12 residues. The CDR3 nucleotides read TGTGCCAGCAGTTTCCGGAACACTGAAGCTTTCTTT. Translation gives CASSFRNTEAFF.

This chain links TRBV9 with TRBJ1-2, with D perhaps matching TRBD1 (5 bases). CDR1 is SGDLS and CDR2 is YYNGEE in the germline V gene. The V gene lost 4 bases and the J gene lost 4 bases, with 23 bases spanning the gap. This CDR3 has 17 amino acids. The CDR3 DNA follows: TGTGCCAGCAGCCCAGACGGGGGAAGGACAAATCGCTATGGCTACACCTTC. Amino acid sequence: CASSPDGGRTNRYGYTF.

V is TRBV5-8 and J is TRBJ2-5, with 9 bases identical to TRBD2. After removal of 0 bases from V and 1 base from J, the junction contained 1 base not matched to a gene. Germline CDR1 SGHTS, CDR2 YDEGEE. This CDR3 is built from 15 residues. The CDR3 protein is CASSLERGAQETQYF. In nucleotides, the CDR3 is TGTGCCAGCAGCTTGGAGCGGGGGGCCCAAGAGACCCAGTACTTC.

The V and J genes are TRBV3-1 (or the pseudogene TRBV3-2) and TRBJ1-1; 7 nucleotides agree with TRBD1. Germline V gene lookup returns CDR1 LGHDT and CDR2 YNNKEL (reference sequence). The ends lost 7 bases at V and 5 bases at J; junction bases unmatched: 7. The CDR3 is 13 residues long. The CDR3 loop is CASNTGAGTEAFF. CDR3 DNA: TGTGCCAGCAACACAGGGGCAGGAACTGAAGCTTTCTTT.

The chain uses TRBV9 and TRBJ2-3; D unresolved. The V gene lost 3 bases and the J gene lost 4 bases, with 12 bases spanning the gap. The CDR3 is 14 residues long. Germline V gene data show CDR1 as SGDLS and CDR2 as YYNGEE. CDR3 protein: CASSAWSEADTQYF. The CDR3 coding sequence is TGTGCCAGCAGCGCCTGGAGCGAAGCAGATACGCAGTATTTT.

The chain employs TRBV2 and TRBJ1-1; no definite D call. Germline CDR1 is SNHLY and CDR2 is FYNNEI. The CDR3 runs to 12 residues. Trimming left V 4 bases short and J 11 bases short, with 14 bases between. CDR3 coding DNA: TGTGCCAGCAGTGCGGACTTCACTTGGGCTTTCTTT. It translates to CASSADFTWAFF.

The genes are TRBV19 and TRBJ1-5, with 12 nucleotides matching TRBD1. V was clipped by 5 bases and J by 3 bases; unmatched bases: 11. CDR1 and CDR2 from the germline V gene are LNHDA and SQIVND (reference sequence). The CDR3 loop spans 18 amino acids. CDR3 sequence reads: CASSELPGQGALNQPQHF. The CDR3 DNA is TGTGCCAGTAGTGAACTACCGGGACAGGGGGCCCTCAATCAGCCCCAGCATTTT.

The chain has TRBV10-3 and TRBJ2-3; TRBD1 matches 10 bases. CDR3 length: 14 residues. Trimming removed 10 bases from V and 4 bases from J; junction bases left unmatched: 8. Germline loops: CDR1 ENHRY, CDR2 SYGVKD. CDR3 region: CANGQGGSADTQYF. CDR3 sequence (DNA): TGTGCCAACGGACAGGGGGGAAGTGCAGATACGCAGTATTTT.

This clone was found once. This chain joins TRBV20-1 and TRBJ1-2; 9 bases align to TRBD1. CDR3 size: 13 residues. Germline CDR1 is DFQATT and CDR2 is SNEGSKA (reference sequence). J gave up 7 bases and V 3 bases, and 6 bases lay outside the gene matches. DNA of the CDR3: TGCAGTGCTAGTGGACAGGGGAACGGTGGCTACACCTTC. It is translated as CSASGQGNGGYTF.

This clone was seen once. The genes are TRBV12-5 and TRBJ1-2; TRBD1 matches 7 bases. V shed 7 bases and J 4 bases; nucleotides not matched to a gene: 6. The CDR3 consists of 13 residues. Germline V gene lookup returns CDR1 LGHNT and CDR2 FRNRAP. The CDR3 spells CASDQGGSYGYTF. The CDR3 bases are TGTGCTAGTGATCAGGGGGGAAGCTATGGCTACACCTTC. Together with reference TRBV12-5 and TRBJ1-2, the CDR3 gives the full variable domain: DARVTQTPRHKVTEMGQEVTMRCQPILGHNTVFWYRQTMMQGLELLAYFRNRAPLDDSGMPKDRFSAEMPDATLATLKIQPSEPRDSAVYFCASDQGGSYGYTFGSGTRLTVV.

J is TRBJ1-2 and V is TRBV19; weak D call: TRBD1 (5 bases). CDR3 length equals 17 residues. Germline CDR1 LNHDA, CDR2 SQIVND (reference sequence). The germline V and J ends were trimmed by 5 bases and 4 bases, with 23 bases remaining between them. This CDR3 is CASSATDSPNLRYGYTF. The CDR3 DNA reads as TGTGCCAGTAGTGCCACAGACAGCCCCAATCTTCGCTATGGCTACACCTTC.

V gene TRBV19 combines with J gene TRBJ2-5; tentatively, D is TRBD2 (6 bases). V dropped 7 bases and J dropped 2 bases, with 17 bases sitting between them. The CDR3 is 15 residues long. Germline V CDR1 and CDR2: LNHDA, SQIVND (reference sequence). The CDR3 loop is CASTPRASAQETQYF. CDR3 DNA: TGTGCCAGTACCCCCAGGGCTAGCGCGCAAGAGACCCAGTACTTC.

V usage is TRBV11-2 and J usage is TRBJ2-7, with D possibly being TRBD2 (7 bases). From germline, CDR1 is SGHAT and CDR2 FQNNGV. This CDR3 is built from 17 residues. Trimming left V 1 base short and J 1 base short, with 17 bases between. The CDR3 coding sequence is TGTGCCAGCAGCTTAGGGGTGGCGGGGGCGAGGTCCTACGAGCAGTACGTC. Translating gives CASSLGVAGARSYEQYV.

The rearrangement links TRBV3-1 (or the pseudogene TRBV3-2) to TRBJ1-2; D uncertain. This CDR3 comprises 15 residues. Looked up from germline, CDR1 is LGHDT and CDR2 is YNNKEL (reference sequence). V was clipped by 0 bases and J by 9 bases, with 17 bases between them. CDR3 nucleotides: TGTGCCAGCAGCCAAGATCAATTGGAGGACCCAAGCTACACCTTC. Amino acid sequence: CASSQDQLEDPSYTF.

The CDR3 protein is CSFRIIAGPKQAFF. The CDR3 DNA is TGCAGCTTCCGCATAATTGCAGGGCCGAAGCAAGCTTTCTTT. V gene TRBV29-1 combines with J gene TRBJ1-1, with a tentative D call TRBD1 (5 bases). The CDR3 is 14 amino acids. Germline V gene sequence: CDR1 SQVTM, CDR2 ANQGSEA. Trimming shortened V by 8 bases and J by 9 bases, and 25 bases separated the two germline ends.

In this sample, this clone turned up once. In DNA form, the CDR3 reads TGTGCCAGCAATTCAGGGTCGGGGGATAACACTGAAGCTTTCTTT. Its protein is CASNSGSGDNTEAFF. The gene calls are TRBV18 and TRBJ1-1; possible D gene TRBD1, 5 bases. This CDR3 spans 15 amino acids. Between the trimmed V and J ends, which lost 8 bases and 2 bases, there was a span of 18 bases. From germline, CDR1 is KGHSH and CDR2 LQKENI. Full variable domain (remainder filled in from reference TRBV18 and TRBJ1-1): NAGVMQNPRHLVRRRGQEARLRCSPMKGHSHVYWYRQLPEEGLKFMVYLQKENIIDESGMPKERFSAEFPKEGPSILRIQQVVRGDSAAYFCASNSGSGDNTEAFFGQGTRLTVV.

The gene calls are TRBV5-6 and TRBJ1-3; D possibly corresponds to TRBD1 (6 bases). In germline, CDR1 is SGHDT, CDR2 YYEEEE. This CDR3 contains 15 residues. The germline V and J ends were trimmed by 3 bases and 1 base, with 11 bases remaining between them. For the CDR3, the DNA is TGTGCCAGCAGCTCCTGGACAGAGTCTGGAAACACCATATATTTT. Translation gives CASSSWTESGNTIYF. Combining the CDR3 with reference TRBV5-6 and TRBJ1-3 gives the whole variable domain DAGVTQSPTHLIKTRGQQVTLRCSPKSGHDTVSWYQQALGQGPQFIFQYYEEEERQRGNFPDRFSGHQFPNYSSELNVNALLLGDSALYLCASSSWTESGNTIYFGEGSWLTVV.

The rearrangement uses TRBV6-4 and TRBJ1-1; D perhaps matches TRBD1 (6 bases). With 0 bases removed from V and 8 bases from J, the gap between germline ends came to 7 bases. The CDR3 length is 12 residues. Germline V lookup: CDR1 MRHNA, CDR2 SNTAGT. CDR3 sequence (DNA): TGTGCCAGCAGTGACTCGAGGGGGGAAGCTTTCTTT. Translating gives CASSDSRGEAFF.

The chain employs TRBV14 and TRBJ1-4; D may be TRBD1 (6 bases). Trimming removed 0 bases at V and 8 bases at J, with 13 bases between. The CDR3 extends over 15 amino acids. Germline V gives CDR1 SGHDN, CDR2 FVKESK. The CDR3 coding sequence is TGTGCCAGCAGCCAAGATCCCAGGGGAGGGGAAAAACTGTTTTTT. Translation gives CASSQDPRGGEKLFF.

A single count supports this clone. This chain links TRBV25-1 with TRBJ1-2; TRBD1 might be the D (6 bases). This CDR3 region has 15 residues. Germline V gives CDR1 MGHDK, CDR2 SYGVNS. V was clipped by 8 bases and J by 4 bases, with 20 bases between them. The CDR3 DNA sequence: TGTGCCAGCCAGCCCCGGGCAGGGGCCCTCTATGGCTACACCTTC. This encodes CASQPRAGALYGYTF.

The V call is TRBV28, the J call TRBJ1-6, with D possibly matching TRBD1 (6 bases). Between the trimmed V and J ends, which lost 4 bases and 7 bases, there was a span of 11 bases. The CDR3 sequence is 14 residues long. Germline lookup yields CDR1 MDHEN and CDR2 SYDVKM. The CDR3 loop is CASSSYRENSPLHF. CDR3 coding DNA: TGTGCCAGCAGTTCCTACAGGGAGAATTCACCCCTCCACTTT.

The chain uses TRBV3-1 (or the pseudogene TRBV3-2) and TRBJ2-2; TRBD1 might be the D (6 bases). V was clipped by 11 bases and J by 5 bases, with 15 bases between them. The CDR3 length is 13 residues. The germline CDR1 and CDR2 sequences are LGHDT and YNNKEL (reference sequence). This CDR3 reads CAVTGMRTGELFF. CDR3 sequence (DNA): TGTGCCGTAACAGGGATGCGGACCGGGGAGCTGTTTTTT.

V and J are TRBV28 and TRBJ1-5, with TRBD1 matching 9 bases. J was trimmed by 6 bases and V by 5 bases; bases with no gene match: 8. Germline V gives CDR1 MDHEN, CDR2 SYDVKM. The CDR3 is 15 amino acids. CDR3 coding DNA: TGTGCCAGCAGTCCACAGGGGGCGGGCGGTCAGCCCCAGCATTTT. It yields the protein CASSPQGAGGQPQHF.

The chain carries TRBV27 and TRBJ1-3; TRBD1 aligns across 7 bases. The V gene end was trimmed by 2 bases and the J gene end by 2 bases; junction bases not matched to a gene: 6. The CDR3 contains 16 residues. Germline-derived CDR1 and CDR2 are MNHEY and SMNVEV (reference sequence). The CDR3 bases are TGTGCCAGCAGTTTACAGACAGGGTGGACTGGAAACACCATATATTTT. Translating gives CASSLQTGWTGNTIYF.

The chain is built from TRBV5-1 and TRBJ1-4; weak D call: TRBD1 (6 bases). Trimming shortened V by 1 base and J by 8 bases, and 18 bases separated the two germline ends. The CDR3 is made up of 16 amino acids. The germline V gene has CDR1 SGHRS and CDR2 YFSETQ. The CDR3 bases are TGCGCCAGCAGCTTGTTAGGGGCGGGGGCCGGGGAAAAACTGTTTTTT. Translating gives CASSLLGAGAGEKLFF. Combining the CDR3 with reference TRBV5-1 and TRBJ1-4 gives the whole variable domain KAGVTQTPRYLIKTRGQQVTLSCSPISGHRSVSWYQQTPGQGLQFLFEYFSETQRNKGNFPGRFSGRQFSNSRSEMNVSTLELGDSALYLCASSLLGAGAGEKLFFGSGTQLSVL.

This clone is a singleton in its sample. The CDR3 DNA is TGTGCCACCAGCAGAGGCAGGTTCAACAATCAGCCCCAGCATTTT. Amino acid sequence: CATSRGRFNNQPQHF. This chain connects TRBV15 to TRBJ1-5; D not certain. Trimming pared 1 base from V and 3 bases from J, leaving 10 bases between. The CDR3 spans 15 residues. The V gene's germline CDR1 is LNHNV and CDR2 YYDKDF (reference sequence). Full variable domain (rest looked up from reference TRBV15 and TRBJ1-5): DAMVIQNPRYQVTQFGKPVTLSCSQTLNHNVMYWYQQKSSQAPKLLFHYYDKDFNNEADTPDNFQSRRPNTSFCFLDIRSPGLGDTAMYLCATSRGRFNNQPQHFGDGTRLSIL.

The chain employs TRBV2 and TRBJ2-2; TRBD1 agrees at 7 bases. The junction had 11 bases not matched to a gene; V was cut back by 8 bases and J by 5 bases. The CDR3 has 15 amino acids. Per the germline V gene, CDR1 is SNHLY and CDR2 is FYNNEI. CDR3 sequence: CASQGGDRETGELFF. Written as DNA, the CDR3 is TGTGCCAGCCAAGGGGGAGACAGGGAAACCGGGGAGCTGTTTTTT.